A selection of T cell receptor beta chains follows, all from one sample in a study of T cells in Graves' hyperthyroidism and ophthalmopathy. TCRdb reanalysed the multiplex PCR reads using MiXCR and keeps one entry per CDR3 protein. The top ten hold about 31% of the sample, which has 300,000 to 500,000 distinct CDR3 sequences, approximately 15% seen once. Sequenced material: blood. The receptor set was obtained from a woman in her 30s with Graves' hyperthyroidism. The CDR3 runs from the conserved cysteine through the conserved F or W. The order of the fields is J gene, clone size, V gene, D gene, CDR3 DNA, CDR3 protein. A D gene is named only where the DNA matches it firmly. Clone size appears in some rows only: once, few, many, or a class for an expanded clone.

TRBJ2-5,-,TRBV11-2,TRBD2,TGTGCCAGCAGCTCGATCTTGTACGGGACTAGCGGGAGAGAGACCCAGTACTTC,CASSSILYGTSGRETQYF
TRBJ1-4,-,TRBV9,-,TGTGCCAGCAGCGTCAGCCCGCCCTCCATAACTAATGAAAAACTGTTTTTT,CASSVSPPSITNEKLFF
TRBJ2-1,many,TRBV20-1,TRBD2,TGCAGTGCTAGAGGGACTAGCGGTTATGAGCAGTTCTTC,CSARGTSGYEQFF
TRBJ1-2,many,TRBV5-6,TRBD1,TGTGCCAGCAGCTTGGGACAGGGGCTGTTCTATGGCTACACCTTC,CASSLGQGLFYGYTF
TRBJ2-3,many,TRBV28,TRBD2,TGTGCCAGCAGTTTACAAGCTAGCGGGAGGACCACAGATACGCAGTATTTT,CASSLQASGRTTDTQYF
TRBJ1-4,few,TRBV12-3/TRBV12-4,-,TGTGCCAGCAGTTGGACAAACGTTAATGAAAAACTGTTTTTT,CASSWTNVNEKLFF
TRBJ2-4,few,TRBV4-2,-,TGTGCCAGCAGCCAAGATCGACAGGGAGGTAACATTCAGTACTTC,CASSQDRQGGNIQYF
TRBJ1-5,few,TRBV5-1,-,TGCGCCAGCAGCTTGGCGGGGGTTAGCAATCAGCCCCAGCATTTT,CASSLAGVSNQPQHF
TRBJ2-2,many,TRBV27,TRBD1,TGTGCCAGCAGCAAGAAGACAGGGGCCACCGGGGAGCTGTTTTTT,CASSKKTGATGELFF
TRBJ2-5,few,TRBV4-2,-,TGTGCCAGCAGCCAAGATTGGGGGACCAAATGGGAGACCCAGTACTTC,CASSQDWGTKWETQYF
TRBJ2-5,many,TRBV2,TRBD2,TGTGCCAGCAGTGTGCCCGGGGCGGGAGGGGAGACCCAGTACTTC,CASSVPGAGGETQYF
TRBJ1-6,many,TRBV6-1,-,TGTGCCAGCAGTGACAGGGAGGCCTCACCCCTCCACTTT,CASSDREASPLHF
TRBJ1-2,few,TRBV28,-,TGTGCCAGCAGTTCTGACAGGAGACTCTATGGCTACACCTTC,CASSSDRRLYGYTF
TRBJ2-1,many,TRBV3-1,-,TGTGCCAGCAGCCAGTCGGATGAGCAGTTCTTC,CASSQSDEQFF
TRBJ2-2,few,TRBV20-1,-,TGCAGTGCCTTTCTCACCGGGGAGCTGTTTTTT,CSAFLTGELFF
TRBJ2-6,-,TRBV7-9,TRBD1,TGTGCCAGCAGCACCACCCACGGACAGGGGGCTTCTGGGGCCAACGTCCTGACTTTC,CASSTTHGQGASGANVLTF
TRBJ2-3,-,TRBV5-1,TRBD1,TGCGCCAGCAGCCCCGGGACAGGGCCAGATACGCAGTATTTT,CASSPGTGPDTQYF
TRBJ1-1,many,TRBV24-1,TRBD1,TGTGCCACCAGTCCAGGGGGGAACACTGAAGCTTTCTTT,CATSPGGNTEAFF
TRBJ2-7,-,TRBV20-1,TRBD2,TGCAGTGCCCACGAGGCGGGGGAACTCTCCTACGAGCAGTACTTC,CSAHEAGELSYEQYF
TRBJ2-1,many,TRBV7-2,TRBD1,TGTGCCAGCAGCTTAGGGGGACAGGTGGGTAATGAGCAGTTCTTC,CASSLGGQVGNEQFF
TRBJ2-1,few,TRBV27,-,TGTGCCAGCAGTTTAAACCAGTACAATGAGCAGTTCTTC,CASSLNQYNEQFF
TRBJ2-7,-,TRBV29-1,-,TGCAGCGTATCCCGACTGGACGAGCAGTACTTC,CSVSRLDEQYF
TRBJ2-1,few,TRBV24-1,-,TGTGCCACCCACAGCTCCTACAATGAGCAGTTCTTC,CATHSSYNEQFF
TRBJ2-1,few,TRBV5-1,-,TGCGCCAGCAGCTTGGTCCAACGCCGCTACAATGAGCAGTTCTTC,CASSLVQRRYNEQFF
TRBJ2-1,many,TRBV2,TRBD1,TGTGCCAGCAGTCCGGGACAGGCAGAGTACAATGAGCAGTTCTTC,CASSPGQAEYNEQFF
TRBJ1-1,many,TRBV20-1,-,TGCAGTGCGACCTCCGGGACCCCTGGGGGCACTGAAGCTTTCTTT,CSATSGTPGGTEAFF
TRBJ1-5,many,TRBV30,TRBD1,TGTGCCTGGAGTGTAAGAGGGGGCGAGGAAACCCAGCATTTT,CAWSVRGGEETQHF
TRBJ2-7,many,TRBV7-2,-,TGTGCCAGCAGCTCCGGGACCGGCCCCTCCGAGCAGTACTTC,CASSSGTGPSEQYF